This TCR beta chain originates from a study of blood T cell repertoires in COVID-19. Study-wide background: From T cells, B-cell-depleted T cells, or PBMCs came the material, which was cDNA or gDNA.

There are 16 residues in the CDR3. The V and J ends lost 4 bases and 6 bases, in that order; junction bases with no gene match: 10. Per the germline V gene, CDR1 is ENHRY and CDR2 is SYGVKD. TCRdb's copy holds only in-frame clones and misses some; the assay was immunoSEQ multiplex PCR. The repertoire holds almost 55,000 clones, with about 85% as singletons. The chain carries TRBV10-3 and TRBJ1-5; 9 bases are a match to TRBD1. Sequenced material: peripheral blood. This clonotype was sampled from a man aged 50 to 59 with acute or convalescent COVID-19. CDR3 sequence (DNA): TGTGCCATCAGTGCAAGTGGGGACAGGGTTACTCAGCCCCAGCATTTT. Translating gives CAISASGDRVTQPQHF.